This T cell receptor beta chain was retrieved from a study of early stage breast cancer tumors. Points from the study as a whole: Tumor and normal breast were distinguished via blood comparison in most of the 16 patients.

CDR3 length equals 11 residues. V was trimmed by 2 bases and J by 5 bases, leaving 3 bases between them. Germline values: CDR1 MNHNY, CDR2 SVGAGI (reference sequence). About this clone: Its specificity is not known.

Generated by immunoSEQ multiplex PCR, the TCRdb table keeps only in-frame clones and is missing some. The data hold some 30,000 clones, with approximately 85% observed a single time. The sequenced sample was blood. This chain links TRBV6-6 with TRBJ1-1; the D is unclear. This TCR was recovered from a person aged 45 to 59 with breast cancer. The DNA of the CDR3 is TGTGCCAGCAGTTACAGTACTGAAGCTTTCTTT. As protein: CASSYSTEAFF.